This is a list of T cell receptor beta chains from one sample in a study of graft-versus-host responses after intestinal transplantation. Libraries were prepared by immunoSEQ multiplex PCR; TCRdb keeps only in-frame clonotypes and omits some of them. The sample carries approximately 50,000 clones, around 90% recorded once. This material consisted of PBMCs, taken 26 days after transplant. The receptor source for this set is a human patient who received an intestinal transplant, so some T cells may come from the graft donor. CDR3s include the opening cysteine and the closing phenylalanine or tryptophan. Fields, in order: D gene, J gene, V gene, CDR3 length, clone size, CDR3 DNA, CDR3 protein. The D gene is left open where the match is weak. Rows give clone size only sometimes, using once, few, many, or a class for an expanded clone.

TRBD2 TRBJ2-1 TRBV19 11 NA TGTGCCAGTAGTCTGGGGGGGGAGCAGTTCTTC CASSLGGEQFF
TRBD1 TRBJ1-1 TRBV10-3 16 once TGTGCCATCAGTGAGAGTTATATGGACAGGGGGTTTGTTGCTTTCTTT CAISESYMDRGFVAFF
NA TRBJ2-1 TRBV7-2 17 few TGTGCCAGCAGCTTCTTCAAAACGGGGGGCCTTGACAATGAGCAGTTCTTC CASSFFKTGGLDNEQFF
TRBD1 TRBJ2-7 TRBV6-6 15 NA TGTGCCAGCAGTTACGGGGGGACAGGGACCTACGAGCAGTACTTC CASSYGGTGTYEQYF
TRBD2 TRBJ2-5 TRBV27 16 NA TGTGCCAGCAGTACCCTGGGGACTACTAATACAGAGACCCAGTACTTC CASSTLGTTNTETQYF
TRBD2 TRBJ2-3 TRBV4-3 18 NA TGCGCCAGCAGCCAAGATTTGGTGGGCGGGGGGAGTACAGATACGCAGTATTTT CASSQDLVGGGSTDTQYF
TRBD1 TRBJ1-5 TRBV2 14 once TGTGCCAGCAGTAGACAGGGGTATGATCAGCCCCAGCATTTT CASSRQGYDQPQHF
TRBD2 TRBJ2-7 TRBV7-8 14 once TGTGCCAGCAGCTTGCTAGCGGGAACGTGGGAGCAGTACTTC CASSLLAGTWEQYF
TRBD2 TRBJ2-3 TRBV7-2 15 once TGTGCCAGCAGCTCAAGCGGGGGGACAACAGATACGCAGTATTTT CASSSSGGTTDTQYF
TRBD2 TRBJ2-3 TRBV30 17 NA TGTGCCTGGAGCCCTGGGATGGCGGGGGGCTCCACAGATACGCAGTATTTT CAWSPGMAGGSTDTQYF
TRBD2 TRBJ2-1 TRBV27 16 NA TGTGCCAGCAGCCTGGCTAGCGGGGGAGCCTACAATGAGCAGTTCTTC CASSLASGGAYNEQFF
TRBD1 TRBJ2-1 TRBV2 18 NA TGTGCCAGCAGTGAAGCGAGGGCCCCAGGGGGCTCCTACAATGAGCAGTTCTTC CASSEARAPGGSYNEQFF
NA TRBJ1-5 TRBV6-5 14 once TGTGCCCCCGGGAGGAGGCAGCCTAATCAGCCCCAGCATTTT CAPGRRQPNQPQHF
TRBD1 TRBJ1-2 TRBV6-6 13 NA TGTGCCAGCACCTATGGGACAGGGGAAGGCTACACCTTC CASTYGTGEGYTF
NA TRBJ1-6 TRBV6-1 19 NA TGTGCCAGCAGTGAAGGGTTTAGGAGTGCTACTCCATTTAATTCACCCCTCCACTTT CASSEGFRSATPFNSPLHF